This T cell receptor (beta chain) was found in a study of blood T cell repertoires in COVID-19. From germline, CDR1 is LGHNA and CDR2 YSLEER. Trimming removed 0 bases at V and 14 bases at J, with 20 bases between. The CDR3 totals 15 residues. Clones were sequenced by immunoSEQ multiplex PCR, and TCRdb holds only the in-frame ones, with some missing. The table records 35,000 to 50,000 clones, about 85% of them present only once. The sample taken for sequencing was peripheral blood. The rearrangement joins TRBV4-3 to TRBJ2-1, with a weak D call TRBD1 (5 bases). The receptor comes from a man in his 60s with acute or convalescent COVID-19. CDR3 nucleotides: TGCGCCAGCAGCCAAGAGAACGACAGCCAGCATAAGAAGTTCTTC. Its translation is CASSQENDSQHKKFF.